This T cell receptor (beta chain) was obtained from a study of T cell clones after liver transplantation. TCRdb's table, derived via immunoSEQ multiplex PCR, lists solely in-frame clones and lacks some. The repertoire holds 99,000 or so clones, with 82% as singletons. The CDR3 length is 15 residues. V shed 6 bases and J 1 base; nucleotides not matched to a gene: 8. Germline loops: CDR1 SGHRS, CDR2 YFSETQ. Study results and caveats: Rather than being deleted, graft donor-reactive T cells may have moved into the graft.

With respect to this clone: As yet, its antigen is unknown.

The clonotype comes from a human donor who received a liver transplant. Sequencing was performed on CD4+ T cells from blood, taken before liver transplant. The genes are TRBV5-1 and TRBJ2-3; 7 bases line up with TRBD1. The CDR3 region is CASTVVGGGTDTQYF. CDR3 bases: TGCGCCAGCACGGTAGTAGGGGGCGGCACAGATACGCAGTATTTT. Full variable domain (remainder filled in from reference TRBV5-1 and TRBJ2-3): KAGVTQTPRYLIKTRGQQVTLSCSPISGHRSVSWYQQTPGQGLQFLFEYFSETQRNKGNFPGRFSGRQFSNSRSEMNVSTLELGDSALYLCASTVVGGGTDTQYFGPGTRLTVL.